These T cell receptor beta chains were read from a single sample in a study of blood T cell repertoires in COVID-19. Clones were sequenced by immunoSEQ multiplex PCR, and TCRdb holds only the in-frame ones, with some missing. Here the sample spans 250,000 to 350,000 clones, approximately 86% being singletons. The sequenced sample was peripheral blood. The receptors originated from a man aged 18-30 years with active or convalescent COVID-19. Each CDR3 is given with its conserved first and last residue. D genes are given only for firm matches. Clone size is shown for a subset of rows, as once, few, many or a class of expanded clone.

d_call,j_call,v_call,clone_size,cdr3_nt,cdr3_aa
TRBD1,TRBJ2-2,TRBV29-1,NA,TGCAGCACTCGACAGGGGAGCACCGGGGAGCTGTTTTTT,CSTRQGSTGELFF
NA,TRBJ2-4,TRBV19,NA,TGTGCCAGTAGTCCAAAGAGACTAGCCAAAAACATTCAGTACTTC,CASSPKRLAKNIQYF
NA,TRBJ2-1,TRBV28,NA,TGTGCCATTAACCCCCGTGGGGGGACTTTCTCCTACAATGAGCAGTTCTTC,CAINPRGGTFSYNEQFF
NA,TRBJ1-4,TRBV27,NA,TGTGCCAGCAGTTTAGTGCCAGGAAAAGCAACTAATGAAAAACTGTTTTTT,CASSLVPGKATNEKLFF
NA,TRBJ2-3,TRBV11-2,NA,TGTGCCAGCAGCCGGGGACTGGACGATACGCAGTATTTT,CASSRGLDDTQYF
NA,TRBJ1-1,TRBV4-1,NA,TGCGCCAGCAGCCAAGTCGTGAACACTGAAGCTTTCTTT,CASSQVVNTEAFF
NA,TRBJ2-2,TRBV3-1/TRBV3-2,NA,TGTGCCAGCAGCCCAGATTCCAGGGAATGGATCGGGGAGCTGTTTTTT,CASSPDSREWIGELFF
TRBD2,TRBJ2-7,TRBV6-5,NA,TGTGCCAGCAGTTACGGCGGGAGGGGGAACGAGCAGTACTTC,CASSYGGRGNEQYF
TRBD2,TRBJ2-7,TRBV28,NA,TGTGCCAGCATTGGAGCGGGAGGGCCGGTGAGCTACGAGCAGTACTTC,CASIGAGGPVSYEQYF
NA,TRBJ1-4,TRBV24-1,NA,TGTGCCACCAGTGACTGGACAGCAGAAAAACTGTTTTTT,CATSDWTAEKLFF
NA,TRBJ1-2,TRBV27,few,TGTGCCAGCAGTTTGAGGATTGAGGGCTTCTATGGCTACACCTTC,CASSLRIEGFYGYTF
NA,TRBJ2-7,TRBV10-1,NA,TGCGCCAGCAGGACAATAGCGGAAAACTACGAGCAGTACTTC,CASRTIAENYEQYF
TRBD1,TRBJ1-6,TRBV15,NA,TGTGCCACCAGCAGGGACAGGGGGATTAATTCACCCCTCCACTTT,CATSRDRGINSPLHF
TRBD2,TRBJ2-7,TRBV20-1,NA,TGCAGTGCTAGTGCCCGCGGACTAGTAGCCGAGCAGTACTTC,CSASARGLVAEQYF
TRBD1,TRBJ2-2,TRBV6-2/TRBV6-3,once,TGTGCCAGCAGTAAGGCCGACGACAGGGTTAACACCGGGGAGCTGTTTTTT,CASSKADDRVNTGELFF
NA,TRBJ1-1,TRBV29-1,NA,TGCAGCGTTGGTTGGCAGGCGAACACTGAAGCTTTCTTT,CSVGWQANTEAFF
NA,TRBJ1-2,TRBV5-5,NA,TGTGCCAGCAGCCCCTGGAGCGGTAACTATGGCTATACCTTC,CASSPWSGNYGYTF
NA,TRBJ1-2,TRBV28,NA,TGTGCCAGCAGTTCAGGGTACTATGGCTACACCTTC,CASSSGYYGYTF
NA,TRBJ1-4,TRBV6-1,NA,TGTGCCAGCAGTGAGACAGGCAGGGATGAAAAACTGTTTTTT,CASSETGRDEKLFF
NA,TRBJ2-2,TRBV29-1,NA,TGCAGCGTTGAAGGCGCAGGGGTGGACACCGGGGAGCTGTTTTTT,CSVEGAGVDTGELFF